One and the same sample provided the 17 T cell receptor beta chains below, sequenced in a study of CD8+ T cells in alopecia areata (dated by TCRdb to the late 2010s). Explained via the paper, the time point label denotes: about four weeks on oral tofacitinib. The treatment or condition label on this specimen signifies: oral pan-JAK inhibitor, 5-10 mg twice daily. Library construction relied on the immunoSEQ multiplex PCR assay. RNA was extracted from all samples and reverse transcribed into cDNA, which served as template for TCR sequencing. TCRdb stores this immuneACCESS table with in-frame sequences only. Part of the clones is absent; in the studies checked, under half of the shortfall reflects unresolved V genes, and no reason is known for the rest. This sample has about 74,000 clones in its table, and around 29% of those were observed once. The top ten hold 15% of the sample. Sequenced here: CD8+ T cells sorted from blood, sampled at week 4, from a patient treated with tofacitinib. These receptors were obtained from a human donor with alopecia areata.

V is TRBV25-1 and J is TRBJ2-7, with D uncertain. The CDR3 consists of 13 residues. Germline assignment: CDR1 MGHDK and CDR2 SYGVNS. V dropped 8 bases and J dropped 2 bases, with 13 bases sitting between them. CDR3 DNA: TGTGCCAGCGCCGGTCAGGCAGCCTACGAGCAGTACTTC. Its translation: CASAGQAAYEQYF.

This clone was seen a handful of times. The rearrangement joins TRBV6-1 to TRBJ2-1; a possible D gene is TRBD2 (5 bases). Germline CDR1 MNHNS, CDR2 SASEGT. V lost 5 bases and J 7 bases, leaving 15 bases between the germline ends. CDR3 length equals 14 residues. The CDR3 loop is CASSSPLTGNEQFF. As DNA, the CDR3 is TGTGCCAGCAGTTCCCCCCTAACGGGGAATGAGCAGTTCTTC.

The chain uses TRBV29-1 and TRBJ2-7; D uncertain. CDR3 length: 13 amino acids. V was clipped by 1 base and J by 2 bases, with 9 bases between them. Germline V CDR1 and CDR2: SQVTM, ANQGSEA. The CDR3 DNA is TGCAGCGTTGAAGCGGCGTCAACCTACGAGCAGTACTTC. Its translation is CSVEAASTYEQYF.

This clone was detected only a few times. The V gene is TRBV30, the J gene TRBJ2-1; perhaps TRBD2 as D (5 bases). V lost 3 bases, J lost 1 base, and 19 bases lay in between. CDR3 size: 17 residues. CDR1 is GTSNPN, CDR2 SVGIG, per germline (reference sequence). CDR3 loop: CAWSPPPPAESYNEQFF. The CDR3 DNA follows: TGTGCCTGGAGCCCACCCCCTCCAGCGGAATCCTACAATGAGCAGTTCTTC.

V and J are TRBV4-1 and TRBJ1-2; tentatively, D is TRBD1 (5 bases). The CDR3 is 13 amino acids. CDR1 is MGHRA, CDR2 YSYEKL, per germline. Trimming removed 2 bases at V and 4 bases at J, with 8 bases between. For the CDR3, the DNA is TGCGCCAGCAGCCAAAACGGGGGCTATGGCTACACCTTC. Translated: CASSQNGGYGYTF.

The chain joins TRBV30 to TRBJ2-7; tentatively, D is TRBD2 (5 bases). Germline V gives CDR1 GTSNPN, CDR2 SVGIG (reference sequence). The V end was cut by 5 bases, the J end by 0 bases, with 11 bases between. This CDR3 is 13 amino acids long. This CDR3 is CAWGPSSSYEQYF. Here the CDR3 DNA reads TGTGCCTGGGGTCCTAGCAGCTCCTACGAGCAGTACTTC.

The chain carries TRBV29-1 and TRBJ2-1, with 10 bases that match TRBD2. This CDR3 is 17 amino acids long. The germline CDR1 and CDR2 sequences are SQVTM and ANQGSEA. V dropped 1 base and J dropped 1; count of bases not matched to a gene: 7. In nucleotides, the CDR3 is TGCAGCGTTGAAGGCTTACTAGCGGGAACGTCCTACAATGAGCAGTTCTTC. Amino acid sequence: CSVEGLLAGTSYNEQFF.

This clone was detected a few times. The rearrangement joins TRBV13 to TRBJ2-7, with D tentatively TRBD2 (6 bases). The germline CDR1 and CDR2 sequences are PRHDT and FYEKMQ (reference sequence). This CDR3 comprises 15 residues. Trimming removed 0 bases at V and 6 bases at J, with 15 bases between. The CDR3 reads CASSLGPGGTSEQYF. CDR3 nucleotides: TGTGCCAGCAGCTTAGGCCCCGGGGGAACTTCCGAGCAGTACTTC.

The rearrangement joins TRBV14 to TRBJ2-3; a weak D match, TRBD2 (6 bases). The germline V gene has CDR1 SGHDN and CDR2 FVKESK. The CDR3 length is 16 residues. Between the trimmed V and J ends, which lost 2 bases and 0 bases, there was a span of 12 bases. CDR3 DNA: TGTGCCAGCAGCCAATTTGGAGGGGTTAGCACAGATACGCAGTATTTT. It yields the protein CASSQFGGVSTDTQYF.

V usage is TRBV9 and J usage is TRBJ2-5; a possible D gene is TRBD2 (5 bases). Deletions cut 6 bases from V and 7 bases from J, with 19 bases between. This CDR3 comprises 14 residues. Germline CDR1 reads SGDLS; CDR2 reads YYNGEE. CDR3 DNA sequence: TGTGCCAGCACTCTGGCGGGCGGCGACGGGACCCAGTACTTC. This encodes CASTLAGGDGTQYF.

This clone occurred a few times. The chain carries TRBV11-1 and TRBJ2-7, with TRBD2 as a possible D gene (5 bases). The CDR3 loop spans 14 amino acids. V lost 3 bases to trimming and J lost 2 bases, with 11 bases between them. Germline V CDR1 and CDR2: SGHAT, FQDESV (reference sequence). This CDR3 is CASSFRRLPYEQYF. In DNA, the CDR3 is TGTGCCAGCAGCTTCAGGAGGCTTCCCTACGAGCAGTACTTC.

The V and J genes are TRBV29-1 and TRBJ2-2; TRBD2 matches at 12 bases. This CDR3 is built from 15 residues. CDR1 is SQVTM, CDR2 ANQGSEA, per germline. V lost 6 bases and J lost 6; bases outside the gene matches: 8. Here the CDR3 reads CSVRGLAGTPGELFF. The CDR3 coding sequence is TGCAGCGTCCGAGGACTAGCGGGAACCCCCGGGGAGCTGTTTTTT.

In its sample, this clone was seen a few times. The J gene is TRBJ2-1, the V gene TRBV29-1, with a weak D call TRBD2 (5 bases). V was shortened by 7 bases and J by 8 bases, with 15 bases between the two germline ends. The germline V gene encodes CDR1 SQVTM and CDR2 ANQGSEA. CDR3 size: 12 residues. The DNA for the CDR3 is TGCAGCGGACGGACTCTGAGGGATGAGCAGTTCTTC. The encoded protein is CSGRTLRDEQFF.

For the CDR3, the DNA is TGTGCCAGCAGGTGGGGGAGGACTAACACCGGGGAGCTGTTTTTT. Translating it yields CASRWGRTNTGELFF. The chain uses TRBV11-2 and TRBJ2-2; maybe TRBD2 (6 bases). The CDR3 spans 15 residues. Germline V CDR1 and CDR2: SGHAT, FQNNGV. V lost 6 bases to trimming and J lost 2 bases, with 13 bases between them. The full variable domain, its missing parts supplied by reference TRBV11-2 and TRBJ2-2, is EAGVAQSPRYKIIEKRQSVAFWCNPISGHATLYWYQQILGQGPKLLIQFQNNGVVDDSQLPKDRFSAERLKGVDSTLKIQPAKLEDSAVYLCASRWGRTNTGELFFGEGSRLTVL.

This chain links TRBV6-5 with TRBJ2-5, with 7 bases identical to TRBD1. This CDR3 contains 15 residues. V was pared by 4 bases and J by 2 bases, with 7 bases of the junction left unmatched. CDR1 and CDR2 (germline): MNHEY, SVGAGI. The CDR3 coding sequence is TGTGCCAGCAGTTCTTTCCGGGACAGTCAAGAGACCCAGTACTTC. Translating gives CASSSFRDSQETQYF.

CDR3: CSVEDPALAGDTGELFF. The CDR3 DNA reads as TGCAGCGTTGAAGATCCTGCACTAGCGGGAGACACCGGGGAGCTGTTTTTT. This chain joins TRBV29-1 and TRBJ2-2, with 11 nucleotides matching TRBD2. The CDR3 runs 17 residues. Germline V gives CDR1 SQVTM, CDR2 ANQGSEA. After removal of 0 bases from V and 3 bases from J, the junction contained 6 bases not matched to a gene.

The chain employs TRBV29-1 and TRBJ2-7; 7 bases map to TRBD2. Per germline, CDR1 SQVTM and CDR2 ANQGSEA. The junction had 8 bases not matched to a gene; V was cut back by 6 bases and J by 3 bases. The CDR3 sequence is 13 residues long. Here the CDR3 reads CSVMSGENYEQYF. In nucleotides, the CDR3 is TGCAGCGTCATGAGCGGGGAAAACTACGAGCAGTACTTC.